This entry features one TCR beta chain sequence. In this sample, this clonotype turned up many times. Its specific antigen is unknown. One base away there is no much larger clone; base qualities are not given. In the ophthalmopathy patients, disease was moderately to severely active, with a Clinical Activity Score of 3 or more, a NOSPECS grade of 4 or more, and a duration of less than 3 months. The study excluded patients with uncontrolled infections, other autoimmune diseases, pregnancy or lactation. Clinical symptoms, serum thyroxine and TRAb, thyroid ultrasound, and orbital computed tomography formed the basis for the diagnoses. Ficoll-Paque density gradient centrifugation was used to isolate PBMCs from about 9.4 ml of fresh peripheral blood. Trizol reagent was used to extract total RNA, and RNA quality was then checked on an Agilent 2100 Bioanalyzer. TCR beta CDR3 regions were amplified from RNA transcripts. A first-round RT-PCR of the TCR CDR3 used the HTBI primer set with the Qiagen OneStep RT-PCR kit. Libraries were constructed in a second round of multiplex PCR, after which size selection and purification were carried out. Sequencing of the libraries was done on an Illumina HiSeq2000 using paired-end 100 bp reads. Per the authors' processing: SOAPnuke was used to process the raw data, throwing out any read that contained adapters or uncalled bases, had a mean Phred below 15, or lacked an exact constant-primer or identifier match. COPE v1.2.5 was used to merge the high-quality paired reads, and each unique nucleotide sequence was defined as a clonotype. MiTCR v1.1 was used to align clonotypes to the IMGT TRBV, TRBD and TRBJ reference segments. Analysis was restricted to V-J combinations with a frequency above 0.0001, which covered over 98% of repertoires. The TCS score was defined as the ratio of F50 (clonal expansion) to E x V (chaos), calculated using BLOSUM62-based TCRdist between CDR3 peptides within each V-J. Welch's t-statistics and random forest reduced roughly 530 V-J features to roughly 13, which were used in a naive Bayes classifier (R e1071). In TCRdb, the public reads were trimmed at Q25 with fastp and aligned with MiXCR, with productive beta chains retained. CDR3 protein sequences are deduplicated, and each keeps its most common genes and DNA. What appears here as the V and J calls and clone size reflects TCRdb's work, not the paper's. The sample has some 580,000 distinct CDR3 sequences on record, approximately 15% of them singletons. Together, the top ten hold less than 3.5% of the sample.

This sample was included in a study of T cells in Graves' hyperthyroidism and ophthalmopathy (dated by TCRdb to 2018 to 2020). About the investigation overall: Peripheral blood samples were taken at initial diagnosis, before any treatment was given. After blood sampling, hyperthyroidism patients were treated with methimazole at a starting dose of 30 mg daily, and ophthalmopathy patients were treated with high-dose intravenous methylprednisolone. The 80 to 100 discovery patients were randomly divided into training and test sets at a 7:3 ratio. In addition, the study compared T-cell repertoires in thyroid tissue and in blood from over 5 Graves' hyperthyroidism patients. TCR Vbeta CDR3 sequencing of roughly 140 peripheral blood samples (over 40 ophthalmopathy, roughly 72 hyperthyroidism and some 17 progressor patients) is reported in the paper. To identify distinguishing TCR V-J signatures, a discovery cohort of 95 to 100 patients was used, comprising 43 with Graves' ophthalmopathy and around 60 with stable Graves' hyperthyroidism. An independent validation cohort of some 18 hyperthyroidism patients and approximately 16 patients who later progressed to ophthalmopathy tested prospective prediction of ophthalmopathy. Paper-wide results and their limitations: During validation, the model predicted progression to ophthalmopathy a median of approximately 6 months ahead of onset, with 60% to 71% sensitivity and around 72% specificity. A 13 V-J signature model separated ophthalmopathy from stable hyperthyroidism, with about 88% sensitivity and 81% to 83% specificity in cross-validation and 80%/75% in testing. Most expanded thyroid clonotypes (frequency above 0.001) were also found in blood, which suggests that blood repertoires may mirror thyroid immune responses. No statistical method was used to fix the sample size in advance, and group allocation was not hidden from the investigators.

The CDR3, from cysteine to phenylalanine, totals 16 residues. Only the CDR3 part of the read is kept: 48 bases, read in frame from the first base. According to the germline V gene, CDR1 reads MDHEN and CDR2 reads SYDVKM. The germline ends are 14 bases apart after V is trimmed by 1 base and J by 4 bases. Sequences were obtained from blood. The chain is assembled from TRBV28 and TRBJ1-5; the D segment cannot be called with confidence. The origin of this receptor is a woman in her thirties or forties with Graves' ophthalmopathy. The CDR3 reads as follows: CASSLFRVSPNQPQHF. The nucleotides read TGTGCCAGCAGTTTATTTCGGGTCAGCCCAAATCAGCCCCAGCATTTT.